This TCR beta chain is from a study of blood T cell repertoires in COVID-19. Whole-study context: PBMCs, B-cell-depleted T cells, or T cells provided the cDNA or gDNA that made up the material.

Participant-reported clinical history was the basis for cohort assignment. As originally analysed: Researchers report that nucleated cell counts were estimated from reference gene primer amplification. Produced via immunoSEQ multiplex PCR; TCRdb's table is partial and in-frame only. V, J and clone size were drawn from that table, and D and trimming were deduced from the DNA. The sample holds some 170,000 clones, about 90% seen once. This CDR3 has 13 amino acids. V was pared by 4 bases and J by 6 bases, with 12 bases between. Germline values: CDR1 KGHSH, CDR2 LQKENI. The sequence came from a human donor with acute COVID-19. The donor label of this sample is uncertain. The sequencing sample was made of PBMCs or T cells enriched from blood (not recorded which). The chain joins TRBV18 to TRBJ1-2; D possibly corresponds to TRBD1 (6 bases). The CDR3 spells CASSLQGRNGYTF. CDR3 DNA: TGTGCCAGCTCACTTCAGGGGCGGAATGGCTACACCTTC.